The 25 T cell receptor beta chains below all came from one sample that was sequenced in a study of blood T cell repertoires in COVID-19. Some clones are missing from TCRdb's copy, which holds only in-frame ones; the method was immunoSEQ multiplex PCR. The repertoire holds about 120,000 clones, about 79% seen once, with about 4.5% in the top ten. Sequencing was performed on peripheral blood. Receptor source: a woman aged 70-85 years with acute or convalescent COVID-19.

This clone was counted between two and nine times. The rearrangement joins TRBV19 to TRBJ1-2, with TRBD1 identical over 7 bases. The CDR3 sequence is 15 residues long. V was pared by 5 bases and J by 1 base, with 7 bases of the junction left unmatched. The V gene's germline CDR1 is LNHDA and CDR2 SQIVND (reference sequence). In DNA, the CDR3 is TGTGCCAGTAGTGGACAGGAAGGCAATAACTATGGCTACACCTTC. Translated: CASSGQEGNNYGYTF.

This rearrangement joins TRBV19 to TRBJ2-1; possible D gene TRBD2, 5 bases. Germline CDR1 reads LNHDA; CDR2 reads SQIVND (reference sequence). CDR3 size: 15 residues. V lost 8 bases and J 6 bases, leaving 20 bases between the germline ends. Here the CDR3 DNA reads TGTGCCAGTCAACTCCCGGGATCGAGGACCAATGAGCAGTTCTTC. Translated, it gives CASQLPGSRTNEQFF. Drawing the rest from reference TRBV19 and TRBJ2-1, the complete variable domain is DGGITQSPKYLFRKEGQNVTLSCEQNLNHDAMYWYRQDPGQGLRLIYYSQIVNDFQKGDIAEGYSVSREKKESFPLTVTSAQKNPTAFYLCASQLPGSRTNEQFFGPGTRLTVL.

The V gene is TRBV5-1, the J gene TRBJ2-3, with a weak D call TRBD2 (5 bases). The V gene's germline CDR1 is SGHRS and CDR2 YFSETQ. The length of the CDR3 is 15 residues. With 1 base removed from V and 3 bases from J, the gap between germline ends came to 12 bases. The CDR3, as DNA: TGCGCCAGCAGCTTGATACCCCCGGGGACAGATACGCAGTATTTT. Its protein product is CASSLIPPGTDTQYF.

This chain joins TRBV24-1 and TRBJ2-2, with 7 bases fitting TRBD1. CDR3 length: 12 amino acids. Trimming removed 9 bases from V and 6 bases from J; junction bases left unmatched: 3. The germline V gene encodes CDR1 KGHDR and CDR2 SFDVKD. CDR3 amino acids: CATATGAGELFF. DNA for the CDR3: TGTGCCACCGCAACAGGGGCCGGGGAGCTGTTTTTT.

The chain employs TRBV5-4 and TRBJ2-5; TRBD2 matches 7 bases. This CDR3 has 13 residues. Germline CDR1 SGHNT, CDR2 YYREEE (reference sequence). After removal of 7 bases from V and 2 bases from J, the junction contained 5 bases not matched to a gene. The DNA for the CDR3 is TGTGCCAGCGGGAGGGACCGGCAAGAGACCCAGTACTTC. Translated, it gives CASGRDRQETQYF.

The V gene is TRBV6-5, the J gene TRBJ1-1; D ambiguous. V was trimmed by 4 bases and J by 0 bases, leaving 12 bases between them. The length of the CDR3 is 15 residues. Germline CDR1 and CDR2: MNHEY and SVGAGI. CDR3 amino acids: CASSSTSRMNTEAFF. The CDR3 DNA reads TGTGCCAGCAGTTCTACGTCCCGAATGAACACTGAAGCTTTCTTT.

The chain recombines TRBV23-1 with TRBJ1-2, with 8 bases identical to TRBD1. TRBV23-1 is flagged as an ORF with uncertain function. V was pared by 7 bases and J by 7 bases, with 8 bases of the junction left unmatched. The CDR3 sequence is 13 residues long. This CDR3 is CASMMTGAGGYTF. The CDR3 coding sequence is TGCGCCAGCATGATGACAGGGGCGGGTGGCTACACCTTC.

The rearrangement uses TRBV11-2 and TRBJ2-7; possible D gene TRBD2, 5 bases. V lost 1 base, J lost 4 bases, and 11 bases lay in between. This CDR3 spans 14 amino acids. From germline, CDR1 is SGHAT and CDR2 FQNNGV. The CDR3 nucleotides are TGTGCCAGCAGCTTAGGAGGGAAGGGTTACGAGCAGTACTTC. Amino acids: CASSLGGKGYEQYF. The full variable domain, in which reference TRBV11-2 and TRBJ2-7 provide the parts outside the CDR3, is EAGVAQSPRYKIIEKRQSVAFWCNPISGHATLYWYQQILGQGPKLLIQFQNNGVVDDSQLPKDRFSAERLKGVDSTLKIQPAKLEDSAVYLCASSLGGKGYEQYFGPGTRLTVT.

The chain links TRBV5-1 to TRBJ1-4, with TRBD1 matching 7 bases. The CDR3 is 15 residues long. Germline V gives CDR1 SGHRS, CDR2 YFSETQ. V lost 0 bases and J lost 5; bases outside the gene matches: 4. In DNA form, the CDR3 reads TGCGCCAGCAGCTTGGCCGGGACAGAGAATGAAAAACTGTTTTTT. Residues: CASSLAGTENEKLFF.

The V gene is TRBV2, the J gene TRBJ1-1; perhaps TRBD1 as D (5 bases). V lost 1 base, J lost 0 bases, and 12 bases lay in between. The CDR3 is made up of 16 amino acids. Germline CDR1 is SNHLY and CDR2 is FYNNEI. In DNA form, the CDR3 reads TGTGCCAGCAGTGAAGTTTCAGGGTTCCTGAACACTGAAGCTTTCTTT. Amino acid sequence: CASSEVSGFLNTEAFF.

The rearrangement links TRBV5-6 to TRBJ2-2, with 8 bases aligning to TRBD1. The CDR3 spans 15 residues. Germline V CDR1 and CDR2: SGHDT, YYEEEE. J lost 1 base, V lost 5 bases, and 4 bases had no gene match. The CDR3 region is CASRTQGVNTGELFF. Written as DNA, the CDR3 is TGTGCCAGCAGGACACAGGGGGTGAACACCGGGGAGCTGTTTTTT.

The chain uses TRBV7-2 and TRBJ2-5, with 7 bases that match TRBD2. After removal of 3 bases from V and 4 bases from J, the junction contained 5 bases not matched to a gene. Germline CDR1 reads SGHTA; CDR2 reads FQGNSA. CDR3 length: 14 residues. CDR3 DNA sequence: TGTGCCAGCAGCTTGACTAGCTTACGAGAGACCCAGTACTTC. This gives the protein CASSLTSLRETQYF.

This clone was found many times. The gene calls are TRBV7-2 and TRBJ1-1, with TRBD1 matching over 7 bases. Germline CDR1 reads SGHTA; CDR2 reads FQGNSA. The CDR3 loop spans 15 amino acids. Unmatched junction bases numbered 10, after V lost 5 bases and J lost 4 bases. CDR3 DNA: TGTGCCAGCAGCCCACAACGACAGGGCCCCACTGAAGCTTTCTTT. Its translation is CASSPQRQGPTEAFF.

CDR3 region: CASSQERPEKLFF. The CDR3 DNA is TGTGCCAGCAGCCAAGAGAGGCCTGAAAAACTGTTTTTT. The J gene is TRBJ1-4, the V gene TRBV4-2; D is unclear. Between the trimmed V and J ends, which lost 0 bases and 7 bases, there was a span of 6 bases. The CDR3 extends over 13 amino acids. Germline CDR1 reads LGHNA; CDR2 reads YNFKEQ.

The genes are TRBV5-1 and TRBJ2-3; the match to TRBD2 covers 14 bases. Unmatched junction bases numbered 6, after V lost 1 base and J lost 2 bases. Germline V lookup: CDR1 SGHRS, CDR2 YFSETQ. CDR3 size: 18 residues. This chain's CDR3 is CASSLFGTSGGFTDTQYF. CDR3 sequence (DNA): TGCGCCAGCAGCTTGTTTGGGACTAGCGGGGGCTTCACAGATACGCAGTATTTT.

The chain links TRBV5-6 to TRBJ1-2; perhaps TRBD1 as D (5 bases). V lost 5 bases to trimming and J lost 7 bases, with 18 bases between them. Germline CDR1 is SGHDT and CDR2 is YYEEEE. This CDR3 spans 14 amino acids. In nucleotides, the CDR3 is TGTGCCAGCAGGCCCCAGGGTAGTAGGAGTGGCTACACCTTC. It specifies CASRPQGSRSGYTF. The variable domain in full, with the rest retrieved from reference TRBV5-6 and TRBJ1-2, is DAGVTQSPTHLIKTRGQQVTLRCSPKSGHDTVSWYQQALGQGPQFIFQYYEEEERQRGNFPDRFSGHQFPNYSSELNVNALLLGDSALYLCASRPQGSRSGYTFGSGTRLTVV.

The chain uses TRBV11-2 and TRBJ2-3, with D uncertain. CDR3 size: 17 residues. The germline V gene has CDR1 SGHAT and CDR2 FQNNGV. V lost 1 base, J lost 1 base, and 15 bases lay in between. Written as DNA, the CDR3 is TGTGCCAGCAGCTTAGTGATGGCGGCGCGTGGCACAGATACGCAGTATTTT. Protein sequence: CASSLVMAARGTDTQYF.

The CDR3 loop is CASSLSRQETQYF. DNA of the CDR3: TGTGCCAGCAGCTTATCCAGGCAAGAGACCCAGTACTTC. The rearrangement uses TRBV11-2 and TRBJ2-5; no definite D call. Germline loops: CDR1 SGHAT, CDR2 FQNNGV. This CDR3 is 13 amino acids long. V was trimmed by 2 bases and J by 2 bases, leaving 6 bases between them.

V gene TRBV5-4 combines with J gene TRBJ1-2; possible D gene TRBD1, 5 bases. The V gene's germline CDR1 is SGHNT and CDR2 YYREEE (reference sequence). V shed 4 bases and J shed 4 bases, with 17 bases lying between them. The CDR3 is 15 residues long. CDR3 bases: TGTGCCAGCAGCGAACGACAGAGGATTGGCTATGGCTACACCTTC. Its translation: CASSERQRIGYGYTF.

The chain joins TRBV10-2 to TRBJ1-1, with unresolved D. This CDR3 is built from 13 residues. The V gene's germline CDR1 is WSHSY and CDR2 SAAADI. Trimming removed 2 bases at V and 3 bases at J, with 7 bases between. CDR3 region: CASSEIRYTEAFF. The CDR3 coding sequence is TGCGCCAGCAGTGAGATACGGTACACTGAAGCTTTCTTT.

The chain links TRBV10-3 to TRBJ2-5; D remains unclear. Germline CDR1 reads ENHRY; CDR2 reads SYGVKD. The V end lost 8 bases, the J end lost 2 bases, and 9 bases lay between the germline ends. This CDR3 has 12 amino acids. CDR3 region: CAISPQQETQYF. CDR3 sequence (DNA): TGTGCCATCTCGCCACAGCAAGAGACCCAGTACTTC.

Of note for this clone: At one end, the junction sequence differs from germline, possibly due to a read error. The rearrangement links TRBV29-1 to TRBJ1-2; 8 positions agree with TRBD1. CDR1 is SQVTM, CDR2 ANQGSEA, per germline. The CDR3 runs to 12 residues. In DNA, the CDR3 is TGCAACGTTGGCGGACAGGGAGATGGCTACACCTTC. Protein product: CNVGGQGDGYTF.

The chain is built from TRBV6-1 and TRBJ1-2; possibly TRBD1 for D (6 bases). The germline V gene has CDR1 MNHNS and CDR2 SASEGT. The CDR3 spans 16 residues. Trimming left V 3 bases short and J 2 bases short, with 16 bases between. This CDR3 is CASSETPGVPNYGYTF. The CDR3 nucleotides read TGTGCCAGCAGTGAGACTCCAGGGGTTCCAAACTATGGCTACACCTTC.

The chain links TRBV5-5 to TRBJ2-7; possibly TRBD1 for D (5 bases). CDR1 and CDR2 (germline): SGHKS, YYEKEE (reference sequence). The CDR3 runs to 15 residues. V gave up 6 bases and J gave up 2 bases, with 18 bases separating them. CDR3 nucleotide sequence: TGTGCCAGCACCCCAAGGGGCGAGGCGACCTACGAGCAGTACGTC. It encodes CASTPRGEATYEQYV.

This clone was detected only once. The J gene is TRBJ1-4, the V gene TRBV4-3; tentatively, D is TRBD1 (5 bases). Germline V gene lookup returns CDR1 LGHNA and CDR2 YSLEER. Trimming took off 0 bases at V and 3 bases at J, with 8 bases between the two ends. This CDR3 comprises 15 residues. DNA of the CDR3: TGCGCCAGCAGCCAAGAAGGGGTATCTAATGAAAAACTGTTTTTT. This gives the protein CASSQEGVSNEKLFF.